Shown below are 14 T cell receptor beta chains from a single sample sequenced in a study of shared clonotypes between healthy human individuals. Assay: immunoSEQ multiplex PCR; the TCRdb copy retains only in-frame clones and omits some. In the table there are roughly 1,600,000 clones, less than 99% of which are singletons. Input material: naive CD4+ T cells sorted from blood. Described subset: CD45RA+ positively selected. The receptors were sampled from a man aged 25 to 40 in good health.

The V gene is TRBV5-1, the J gene TRBJ2-7; D might be TRBD2 (5 bases). Germline V lookup: CDR1 SGHRS, CDR2 YFSETQ. This CDR3 contains 13 residues. The V end lost 1 base, the J end lost 6 bases, and 11 bases lay between the germline ends. CDR3: CASSLSSGTEQYF. CDR3 nucleotide sequence: TGCGCCAGCAGCTTGTCTTCGGGAACCGAGCAGTACTTC.

The genes are TRBV29-1 and TRBJ2-5; 7 bases match TRBD2. The CDR3 is 12 residues long. Germline V lookup: CDR1 SQVTM, CDR2 ANQGSEA. V shed 3 bases, J shed 4 bases, and the junction held 2 bases outside the gene matches. The CDR3 DNA follows: TGCAGCGTTGACCCGGGGGGAGAGACCCAGTACTTC. Its protein product is CSVDPGGETQYF. Based on the CDR3 plus reference TRBV29-1 and TRBJ2-5, the full variable domain is SAVISQKPSRDICQRGTSLTIQCQVDSQVTMMFWYRQQPGQSLTLIATANQGSEATYESGFVIDKFPISRPNLTFSTLTVSNMSPEDSSIYLCSVDPGGETQYFGPGTRLLVL.

This chain connects TRBV11-2 to TRBJ2-7; 10 positions agree with TRBD2. With V trimmed by 4 bases and J by 4 bases, 4 bases remained unmatched. Germline V CDR1 and CDR2: SGHAT, FQNNGV. This CDR3 is 14 amino acids long. In DNA, the CDR3 is TGTGCCAGCAGCTCGTTAGCGGGAGGTTACGAGCAGTACTTC. Its protein product is CASSSLAGGYEQYF.

Turning to this clone: This CDR3 is also generated by other DNA sequences in the sample. This chain joins TRBV11-2 and TRBJ2-1, with D unresolved. Trimming cost V 3 bases and J 0 bases, with 9 bases left between them. This CDR3 has 15 amino acids. Germline V gene data show CDR1 as SGHAT and CDR2 as FQNNGV. The CDR3 sequence: CASSFSASSYNEQFF. The CDR3 DNA follows: TGTGCCAGCAGCTTTTCGGCTAGCTCCTACAATGAGCAGTTCTTC. Filled out from reference TRBV11-2 and TRBJ2-1, the complete variable domain reads EAGVAQSPRYKIIEKRQSVAFWCNPISGHATLYWYQQILGQGPKLLIQFQNNGVVDDSQLPKDRFSAERLKGVDSTLKIQPAKLEDSAVYLCASSFSASSYNEQFFGPGTRLTVL.

This clone was observed a single time. V is TRBV6-5 and J is TRBJ2-7; D gene unclear. The V gene lost 4 bases and the J gene lost 3 bases, with 13 bases spanning the gap. This CDR3 has 14 residues. Germline-derived CDR1 and CDR2 are MNHEY and SVGAGI. CDR3 amino acids: CASSFAPRDYEQYF. CDR3 in DNA: TGTGCCAGCAGTTTCGCTCCTAGAGACTACGAGCAGTACTTC.

The chain recombines TRBV9 with TRBJ2-1; possible D gene TRBD2, 5 bases. Trimming removed 7 bases at V and 0 bases at J, with 11 bases between. CDR3 length equals 14 residues. Looked up from germline, CDR1 is SGDLS and CDR2 is YYNGEE. This chain's CDR3 is CASSVANSYNEQFF. CDR3 in DNA: TGTGCCAGCTCCGTAGCGAACTCCTACAATGAGCAGTTCTTC.

The V call is TRBV19, the J call TRBJ2-5; D might be TRBD1 or TRBD2, each matching 5 bases. CDR1 and CDR2 from the germline V gene are LNHDA and SQIVND (reference sequence). V gave up 9 bases and J gave up 1 base, with 15 bases separating them. This CDR3 comprises 14 residues. The CDR3 reads CASSEGQPQETQYF. CDR3 DNA sequence: TGTGCCAGCTCCGAGGGGCAGCCCCAAGAGACCCAGTACTTC. The complete variable domain, with remaining parts taken from reference TRBV19 and TRBJ2-5, reads DGGITQSPKYLFRKEGQNVTLSCEQNLNHDAMYWYRQDPGQGLRLIYYSQIVNDFQKGDIAEGYSVSREKKESFPLTVTSAQKNPTAFYLCASSEGQPQETQYFGPGTRLLVL.

The chain joins TRBV10-3 to TRBJ1-2, with 10 nucleotides matching TRBD1. The CDR3 loop spans 14 amino acids. J lost 8 bases, V lost 2 bases, and 5 bases had no gene match. The germline V gene encodes CDR1 ENHRY and CDR2 SYGVKD. Written as DNA, the CDR3 is TGTGCCATCAGTGAGCGACAGGGGGCGGGCGGCTACACCTTC. The encoded protein is CAISERQGAGGYTF.

The chain has TRBV10-2 and TRBJ1-5; 8 nucleotides align to TRBD1. This CDR3 is built from 16 residues. V lost 3 bases, J lost 4 bases, and 8 bases stayed unmatched. Germline values: CDR1 WSHSY, CDR2 SAAADI. The CDR3, as DNA: TGCGCCAGCAGTGACCTAGTACGGACAGGGAATCAGCCCCAGCATTTT. Translation gives CASSDLVRTGNQPQHF.

This chain links TRBV11-2 with TRBJ2-7; 9 bases are shared with TRBD2. The V segment lost 8 bases and the J segment 4 bases; nucleotides outside the gene matches: 12. Germline V CDR1 and CDR2: SGHAT, FQNNGV. This CDR3 spans 15 amino acids. The CDR3 here is CASRRGREGRYEQYF. For the CDR3, the DNA is TGTGCCAGCCGACGCGGGCGGGAGGGCCGATACGAGCAGTACTTC.

CDR3 loop: CASSDRWDETQYF. DNA for the CDR3: TGCGCCAGCAGTGATCGCTGGGACGAGACCCAGTACTTC. The V and J genes are TRBV10-1 and TRBJ2-5, with D perhaps matching TRBD1 or TRBD2 (5 bases each). The V and J ends lost 3 bases and 5 bases respectively, with 10 bases between them. CDR3 length: 13 residues. Germline lookup yields CDR1 WNHNN and CDR2 SYGVQD (reference sequence).

The rearrangement joins TRBV7-9 to TRBJ2-1; tentative D call: TRBD1 (6 bases). The CDR3 totals 15 residues. The germline V gene encodes CDR1 SEHNR and CDR2 FQNEAQ (reference sequence). Trimming took off 5 bases at V and 4 bases at J, with 15 bases between the two ends. The CDR3 reads CASSRPGHQYNEQFF. The CDR3 coding sequence is TGTGCCAGCAGCAGACCGGGACACCAGTACAATGAGCAGTTCTTC.

As concerns this clone: The same CDR3 arises from other DNA sequences in this sample as well. The chain employs TRBV18 and TRBJ2-1; weak D call: TRBD1 (5 bases). This CDR3 has 14 residues. V lost 3 bases and J lost 2, with 8 bases in between. Looked up from germline, CDR1 is KGHSH and CDR2 is LQKENI. This chain's CDR3 is CASSPTGAYNEQFF. CDR3 in DNA: TGTGCCAGCTCACCTACAGGAGCCTACAATGAGCAGTTCTTC.

The CDR3 loop reads CASSYDLSQPQHF. DNA of the CDR3: TGTGCCAGCAGTTACGACCTAAGTCAGCCCCAGCATTTT. The genes are TRBV6-5 and TRBJ1-5; D remains unclear. Germline V gene data show CDR1 as MNHEY and CDR2 as SVGAGI. This CDR3 comprises 13 residues. The V end was cut by 2 bases, the J end by 6 bases, with 8 bases between.